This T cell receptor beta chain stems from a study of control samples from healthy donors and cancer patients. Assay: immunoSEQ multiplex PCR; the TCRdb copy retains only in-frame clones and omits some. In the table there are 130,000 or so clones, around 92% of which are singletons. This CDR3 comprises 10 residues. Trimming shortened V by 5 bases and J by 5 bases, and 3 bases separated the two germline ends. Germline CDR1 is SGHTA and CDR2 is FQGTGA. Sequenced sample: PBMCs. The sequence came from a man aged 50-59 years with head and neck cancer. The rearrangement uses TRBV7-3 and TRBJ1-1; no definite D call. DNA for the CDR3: TGTGCCAGCAGCATTACTGAAGCTTTCTTT. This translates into CASSITEAFF. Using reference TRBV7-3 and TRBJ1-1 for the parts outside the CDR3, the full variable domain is GAGVSQTPSNKVTEKGKYVELRCDPISGHTALYWYRQSLGQGPEFLIYFQGTGAADDSGLPNDRFFAVRPEGSVSTLKIQRTERGDSAVYLCASSITEAFFGQGTRLTVV.